Below, one T cell receptor (beta chain) is given with its context. Germline CDR1 and CDR2: LNHDA and SQIVND (reference sequence). The ends were cut back, 5 bases at V and 7 bases at J, with 17 bases in the middle. CDR3 length equals 14 residues. The data stem from a study of blood T cell repertoires in COVID-19. Clones were sequenced by immunoSEQ multiplex PCR, and TCRdb holds only the in-frame ones, with some missing. The table includes nearly 90,000 clones, approximately 88% detected once. This clonotype was obtained from an elderly man with acute or convalescent COVID-19. The chain couples TRBV19 to TRBJ1-2, with D maybe TRBD1 (5 bases). Sample: peripheral blood. The CDR3 coding sequence is TGTGCCAGTAGTGACATTTTGGGGCTTGGTGGCTACACCTTC. It is translated as CASSDILGLGGYTF.